These T cell receptor beta chains were read from a single sample in a study of blood T cell repertoires in COVID-19. Some clones are missing from TCRdb's copy, which holds only in-frame ones; the method was immunoSEQ multiplex PCR. The sample records about 160,000 clones, roughly 93% being singletons. Specimen: peripheral blood. Receptors originate from a man aged 18 to 30 with acute or convalescent COVID-19. The CDR3 runs from the conserved cysteine through the conserved F or W. Fields, in order: D gene, clone size, J gene, V gene, CDR3 DNA, CDR3 protein. A D gene is named only where the DNA matches it firmly. Size tells how often a clone was seen (once, few, many) or the class of an expanded clone, and some rows leave it out.

NA,once,TRBJ1-3,TRBV5-1,TGCGCCAGCAGCCCACAGGGCTCTGGAAACACCATATATTTT,CASSPQGSGNTIYF
TRBD1,once,TRBJ2-1,TRBV14,TGTGCCAGCAGCCCAACCGGGACAGGGAGTTCCCCCAGGTCGTTCTTC,CASSPTGTGSSPRSFF
NA,NA,TRBJ1-1,TRBV7-9,TGTGCCAGCAGCCAGCCCAATGGGTTGAGGACTGAAGCTTTCTTT,CASSQPNGLRTEAFF
NA,NA,TRBJ1-3,TRBV12-5,TGTGCTAGTGGTTTGTCCCGCGAGGACACCATATATTTT,CASGLSREDTIYF
TRBD1,NA,TRBJ2-3,TRBV30,TGTGCCTGGGACAGGGGGGAGGATACGCAGTATTTT,CAWDRGEDTQYF
NA,NA,TRBJ1-3,TRBV11-2,TGTGCCAGCAGCCTAACAGGGAGCTCTGGAAACACCATATATTTT,CASSLTGSSGNTIYF
NA,NA,TRBJ2-4,TRBV4-1,TGCGCCAGCAGCCCACATCCGGGAGACAGGGCAAACATTCAGTACTTC,CASSPHPGDRANIQYF
NA,NA,TRBJ1-2,TRBV30,TGTGCCTGGAGCACCGGGAACTATGGCTACACCTTC,CAWSTGNYGYTF
TRBD1,NA,TRBJ1-2,TRBV12-3/TRBV12-4,TGTGCCAGCAGGGACAGGGGCTATGGCTACACCTTC,CASRDRGYGYTF
TRBD1,NA,TRBJ1-2,TRBV6-5,TGTGCCAGCTCCCTTCTCGACAGGGCGTCCGGCTACACCTTC,CASSLLDRASGYTF
NA,NA,TRBJ1-1,TRBV4-1,TGCGCCAGCAGCCTCACCGGGTGGAACACTGAAGCTTTCTTT,CASSLTGWNTEAFF
TRBD1,NA,TRBJ1-2,TRBV18,TGTGCCAGCTCACCTACCGGGACAGACTATGGCTACACCTTC,CASSPTGTDYGYTF
TRBD1,NA,TRBJ2-3,TRBV5-1,TGCGCCAGCAGCTCACAGGGGTCAGATACGCAGTATTTT,CASSSQGSDTQYF
TRBD1,NA,TRBJ1-1,TRBV10-2,TGCGCCAGCAGGAGACAGGGTGTTTGGAACACTGAAGCTTTCTTT,CASRRQGVWNTEAFF
TRBD1,NA,TRBJ2-2,TRBV24-1,TGTGCCACCGTCCCCCCTCCAGGGGGGAACACCGGGGAGCTGTTTTTT,CATVPPPGGNTGELFF
TRBD1,NA,TRBJ1-1,TRBV6-5,TGTGCCAGCAGCAGACAGGGGTGGGACACTGAAGCTTTCTTT,CASSRQGWDTEAFF
TRBD1,NA,TRBJ1-2,TRBV3-1/TRBV3-2,TGTGCCAGCAGCCCAGGGGGACAGGGAAAAGGCTACACCTTC,CASSPGGQGKGYTF
TRBD1,NA,TRBJ1-2,TRBV30,TGTGCCTCCGAAGGGACAGGGATCCCCTATGGCTACACCTTC,CASEGTGIPYGYTF
TRBD1,NA,TRBJ2-7,TRBV15,TGTGCCACCAGACGGGACAGGGCTTACGAGCAGTACTTC,CATRRDRAYEQYF
TRBD2,NA,TRBJ2-1,TRBV9,TGTGCCAGCAGCGTAGATCTAGCGGGAGGGGCTTATCTTTACAATGAGCAGTTCTTC,CASSVDLAGGAYLYNEQFF
TRBD1,NA,TRBJ1-2,TRBV10-1,TGCGCCAGCAGTGATCGGACAGGGGTAGGCTACACCTTC,CASSDRTGVGYTF
NA,NA,TRBJ1-1,TRBV27,TGTGCCAGCAGTTTTGAGGGGGGGGACACTGAAGCTTTCTTT,CASSFEGGDTEAFF
NA,NA,TRBJ2-3,TRBV21-1,TGTGCCAGCAAGGCAGCGGGGACCAAGGCTAGCACAGATACGCAGTATTTT,CASKAAGTKASTDTQYF
NA,once,TRBJ1-3,TRBV30,TGTGCCTGGGCCAAGGGGGGGCTTGGAAACACCATATATTTT,CAWAKGGLGNTIYF
NA,NA,TRBJ1-3,TRBV19,TGTGCCAGTAGTATAAACGGGGGAAACACCATATATTTT,CASSINGGNTIYF
NA,NA,TRBJ1-2,TRBV5-1,TGCGCCAGCAGCTTGGACAGTCACTACACCTTC,CASSLDSHYTF